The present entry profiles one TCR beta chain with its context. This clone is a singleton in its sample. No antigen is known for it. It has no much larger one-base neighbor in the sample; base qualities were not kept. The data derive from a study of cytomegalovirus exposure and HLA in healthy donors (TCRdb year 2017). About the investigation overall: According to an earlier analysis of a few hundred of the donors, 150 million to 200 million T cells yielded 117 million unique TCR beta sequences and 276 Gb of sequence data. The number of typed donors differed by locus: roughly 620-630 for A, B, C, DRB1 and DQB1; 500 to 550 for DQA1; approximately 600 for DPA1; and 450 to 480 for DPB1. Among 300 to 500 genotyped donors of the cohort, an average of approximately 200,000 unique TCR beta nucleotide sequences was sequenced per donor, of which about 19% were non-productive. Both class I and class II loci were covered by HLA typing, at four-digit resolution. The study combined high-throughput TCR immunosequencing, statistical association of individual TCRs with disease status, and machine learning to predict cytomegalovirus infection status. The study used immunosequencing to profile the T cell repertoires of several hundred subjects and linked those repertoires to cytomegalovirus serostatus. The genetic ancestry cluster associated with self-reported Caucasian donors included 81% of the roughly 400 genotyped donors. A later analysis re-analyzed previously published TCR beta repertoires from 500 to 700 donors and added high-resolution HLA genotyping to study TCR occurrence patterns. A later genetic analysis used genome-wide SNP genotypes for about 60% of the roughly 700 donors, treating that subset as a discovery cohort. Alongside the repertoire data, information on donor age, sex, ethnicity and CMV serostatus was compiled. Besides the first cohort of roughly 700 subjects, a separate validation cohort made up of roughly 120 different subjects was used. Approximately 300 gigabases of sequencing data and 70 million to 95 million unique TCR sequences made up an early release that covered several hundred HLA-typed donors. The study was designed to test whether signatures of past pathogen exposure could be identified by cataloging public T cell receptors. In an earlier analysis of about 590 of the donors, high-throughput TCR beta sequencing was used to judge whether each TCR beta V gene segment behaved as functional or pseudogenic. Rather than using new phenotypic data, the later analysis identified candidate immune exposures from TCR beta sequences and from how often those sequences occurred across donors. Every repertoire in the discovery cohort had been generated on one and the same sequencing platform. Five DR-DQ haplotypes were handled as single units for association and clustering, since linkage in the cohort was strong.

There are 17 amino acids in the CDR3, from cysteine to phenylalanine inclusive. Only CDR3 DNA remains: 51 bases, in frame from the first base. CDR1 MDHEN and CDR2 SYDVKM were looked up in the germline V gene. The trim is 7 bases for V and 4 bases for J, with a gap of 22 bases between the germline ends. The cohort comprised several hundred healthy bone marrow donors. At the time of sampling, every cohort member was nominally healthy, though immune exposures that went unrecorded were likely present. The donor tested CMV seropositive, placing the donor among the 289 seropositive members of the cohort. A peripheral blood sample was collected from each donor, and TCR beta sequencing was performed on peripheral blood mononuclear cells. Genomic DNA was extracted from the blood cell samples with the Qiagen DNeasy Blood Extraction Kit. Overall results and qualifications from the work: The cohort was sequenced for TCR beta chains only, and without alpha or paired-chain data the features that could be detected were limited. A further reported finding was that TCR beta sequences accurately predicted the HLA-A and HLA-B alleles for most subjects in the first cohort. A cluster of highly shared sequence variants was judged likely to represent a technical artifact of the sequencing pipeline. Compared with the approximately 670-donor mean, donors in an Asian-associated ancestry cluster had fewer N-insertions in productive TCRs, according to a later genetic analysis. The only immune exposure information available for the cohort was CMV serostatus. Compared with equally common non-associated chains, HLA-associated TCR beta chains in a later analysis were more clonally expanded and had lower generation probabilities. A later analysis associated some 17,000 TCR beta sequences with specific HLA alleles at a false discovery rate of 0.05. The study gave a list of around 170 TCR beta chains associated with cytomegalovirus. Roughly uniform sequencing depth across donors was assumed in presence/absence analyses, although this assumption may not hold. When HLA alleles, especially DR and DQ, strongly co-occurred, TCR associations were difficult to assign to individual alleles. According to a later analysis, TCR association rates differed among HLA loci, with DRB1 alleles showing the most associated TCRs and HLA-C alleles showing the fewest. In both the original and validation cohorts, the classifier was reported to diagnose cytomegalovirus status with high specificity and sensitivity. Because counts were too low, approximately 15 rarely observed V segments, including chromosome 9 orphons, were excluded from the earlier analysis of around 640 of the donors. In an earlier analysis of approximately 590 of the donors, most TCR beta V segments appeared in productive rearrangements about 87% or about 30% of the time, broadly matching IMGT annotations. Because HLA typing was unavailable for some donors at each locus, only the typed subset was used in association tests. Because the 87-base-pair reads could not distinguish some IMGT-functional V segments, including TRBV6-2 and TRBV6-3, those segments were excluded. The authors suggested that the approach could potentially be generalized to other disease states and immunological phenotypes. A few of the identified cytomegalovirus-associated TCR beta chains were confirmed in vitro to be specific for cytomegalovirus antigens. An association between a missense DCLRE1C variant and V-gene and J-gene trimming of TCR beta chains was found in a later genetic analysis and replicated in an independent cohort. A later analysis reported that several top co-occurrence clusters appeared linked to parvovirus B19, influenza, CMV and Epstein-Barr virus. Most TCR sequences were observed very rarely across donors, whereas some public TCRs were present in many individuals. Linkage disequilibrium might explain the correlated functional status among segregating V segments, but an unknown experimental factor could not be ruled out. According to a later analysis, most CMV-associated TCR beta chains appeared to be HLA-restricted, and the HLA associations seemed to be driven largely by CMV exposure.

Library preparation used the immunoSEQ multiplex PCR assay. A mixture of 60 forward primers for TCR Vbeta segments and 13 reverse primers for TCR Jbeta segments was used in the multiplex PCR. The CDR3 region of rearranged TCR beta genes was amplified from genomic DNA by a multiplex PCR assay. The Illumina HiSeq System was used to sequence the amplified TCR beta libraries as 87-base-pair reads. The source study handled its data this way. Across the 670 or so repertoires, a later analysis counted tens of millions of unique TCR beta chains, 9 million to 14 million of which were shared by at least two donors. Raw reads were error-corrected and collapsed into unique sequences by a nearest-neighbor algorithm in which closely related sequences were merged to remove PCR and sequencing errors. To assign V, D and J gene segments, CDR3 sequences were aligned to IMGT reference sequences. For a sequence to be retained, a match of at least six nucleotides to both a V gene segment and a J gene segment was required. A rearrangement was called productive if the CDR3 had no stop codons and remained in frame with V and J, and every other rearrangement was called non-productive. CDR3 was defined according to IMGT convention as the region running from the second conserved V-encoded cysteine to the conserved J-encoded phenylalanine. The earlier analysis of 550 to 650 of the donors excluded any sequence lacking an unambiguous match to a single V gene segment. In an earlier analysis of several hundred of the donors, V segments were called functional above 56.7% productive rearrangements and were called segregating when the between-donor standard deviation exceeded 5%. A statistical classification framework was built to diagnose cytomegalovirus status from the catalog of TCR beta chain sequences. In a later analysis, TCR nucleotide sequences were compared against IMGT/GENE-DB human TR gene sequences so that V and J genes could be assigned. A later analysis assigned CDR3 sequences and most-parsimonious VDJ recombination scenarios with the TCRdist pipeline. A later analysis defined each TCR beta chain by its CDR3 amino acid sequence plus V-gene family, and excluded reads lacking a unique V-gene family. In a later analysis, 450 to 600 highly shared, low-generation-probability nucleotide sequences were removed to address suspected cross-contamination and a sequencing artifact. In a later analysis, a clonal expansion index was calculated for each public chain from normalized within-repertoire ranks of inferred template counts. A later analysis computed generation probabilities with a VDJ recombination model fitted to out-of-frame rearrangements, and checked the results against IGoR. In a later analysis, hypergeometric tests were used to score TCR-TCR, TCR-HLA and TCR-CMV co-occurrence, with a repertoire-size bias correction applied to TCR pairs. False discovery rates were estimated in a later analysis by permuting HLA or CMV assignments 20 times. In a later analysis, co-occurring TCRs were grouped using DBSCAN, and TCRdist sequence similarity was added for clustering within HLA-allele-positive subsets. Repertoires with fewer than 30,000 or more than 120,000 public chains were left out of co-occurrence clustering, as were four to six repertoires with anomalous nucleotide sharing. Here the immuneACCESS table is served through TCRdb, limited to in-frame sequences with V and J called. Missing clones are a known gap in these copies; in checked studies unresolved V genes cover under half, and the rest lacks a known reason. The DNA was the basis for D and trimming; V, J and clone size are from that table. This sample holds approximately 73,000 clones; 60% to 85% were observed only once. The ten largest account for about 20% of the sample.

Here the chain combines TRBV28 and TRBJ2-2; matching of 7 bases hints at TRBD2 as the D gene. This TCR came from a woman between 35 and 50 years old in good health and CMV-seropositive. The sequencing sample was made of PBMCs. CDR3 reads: CASTPEQGGDRTGELFF. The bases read TGTGCCAGCACCCCCGAACAGGGAGGGGACCGCACCGGGGAGCTGTTTTTT.